The clone carrying this T cell receptor (beta chain) has more than one count but fewer than ten. Its matching antigen is unknown. This CDR3 is 12 amino acids long. Deletions cut 6 bases from V and 9 bases from J, with 9 bases between. These data belong to a study of response to subunit inactivated influenza vaccine. Study-wide results and caveats: T cells newly recruited by each seasonal influenza vaccination are few, the authors suggested.

TCRdb reprocessed the RT-PCR reads with MiXCR, giving one entry per CDR3 protein. The repertoire consists of about half a million distinct CDR3 sequences, with 9.5% to 12% occurring once and the leading ten covering roughly 12%. Source: PBMCs from blood, taken about 40 days after vaccination. The TCR sequence derives from a man between 45 and 60 years old who received an inactivated influenza vaccine. The V and J genes are TRBV12-3 or TRBV12-4 and TRBJ2-6; the D is unclear. The DNA for the CDR3 is TGTGCCAGCAGCAGTCAGGTCAACGTCCTGACTTTC. Its protein product is CASSSQVNVLTF.